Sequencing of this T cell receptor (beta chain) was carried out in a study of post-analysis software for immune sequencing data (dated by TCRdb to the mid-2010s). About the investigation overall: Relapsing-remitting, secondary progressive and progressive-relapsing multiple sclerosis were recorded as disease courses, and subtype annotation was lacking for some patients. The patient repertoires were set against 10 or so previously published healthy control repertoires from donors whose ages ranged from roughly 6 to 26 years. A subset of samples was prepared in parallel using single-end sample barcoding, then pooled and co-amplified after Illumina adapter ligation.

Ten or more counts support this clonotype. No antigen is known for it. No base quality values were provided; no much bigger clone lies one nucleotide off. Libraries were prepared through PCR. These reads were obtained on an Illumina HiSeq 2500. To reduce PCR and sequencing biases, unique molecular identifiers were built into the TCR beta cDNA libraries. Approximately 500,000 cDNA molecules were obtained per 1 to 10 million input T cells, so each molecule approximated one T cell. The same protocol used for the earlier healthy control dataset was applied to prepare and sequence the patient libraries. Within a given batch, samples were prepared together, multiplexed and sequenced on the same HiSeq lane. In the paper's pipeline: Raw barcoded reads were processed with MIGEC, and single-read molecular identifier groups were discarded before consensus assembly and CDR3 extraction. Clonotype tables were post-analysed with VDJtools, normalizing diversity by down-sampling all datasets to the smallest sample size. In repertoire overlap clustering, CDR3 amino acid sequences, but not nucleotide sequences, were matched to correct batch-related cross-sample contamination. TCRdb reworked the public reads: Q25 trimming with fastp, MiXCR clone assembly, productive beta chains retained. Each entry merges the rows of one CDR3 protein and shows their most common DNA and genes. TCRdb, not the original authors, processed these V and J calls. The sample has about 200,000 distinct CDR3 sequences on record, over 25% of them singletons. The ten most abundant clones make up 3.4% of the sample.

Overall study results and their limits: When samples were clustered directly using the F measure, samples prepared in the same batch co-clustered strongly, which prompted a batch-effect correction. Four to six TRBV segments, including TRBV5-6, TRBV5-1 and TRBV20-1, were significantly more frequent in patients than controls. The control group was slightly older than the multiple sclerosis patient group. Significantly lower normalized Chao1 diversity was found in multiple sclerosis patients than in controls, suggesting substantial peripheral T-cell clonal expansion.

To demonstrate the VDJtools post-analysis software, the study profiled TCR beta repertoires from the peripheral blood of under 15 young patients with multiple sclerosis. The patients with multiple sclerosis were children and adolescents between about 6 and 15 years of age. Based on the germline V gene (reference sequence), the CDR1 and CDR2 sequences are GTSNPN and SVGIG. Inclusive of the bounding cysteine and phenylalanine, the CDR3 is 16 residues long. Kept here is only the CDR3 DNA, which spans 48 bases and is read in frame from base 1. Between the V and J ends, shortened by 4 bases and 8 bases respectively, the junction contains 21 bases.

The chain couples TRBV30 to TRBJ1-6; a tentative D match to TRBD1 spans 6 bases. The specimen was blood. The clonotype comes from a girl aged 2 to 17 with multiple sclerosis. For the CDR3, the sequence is CAWTSLGQFDHSPLHF. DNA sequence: TGTGCCTGGACCTCTCTAGGACAGTTTGATCATTCACCCCTCCACTTT.